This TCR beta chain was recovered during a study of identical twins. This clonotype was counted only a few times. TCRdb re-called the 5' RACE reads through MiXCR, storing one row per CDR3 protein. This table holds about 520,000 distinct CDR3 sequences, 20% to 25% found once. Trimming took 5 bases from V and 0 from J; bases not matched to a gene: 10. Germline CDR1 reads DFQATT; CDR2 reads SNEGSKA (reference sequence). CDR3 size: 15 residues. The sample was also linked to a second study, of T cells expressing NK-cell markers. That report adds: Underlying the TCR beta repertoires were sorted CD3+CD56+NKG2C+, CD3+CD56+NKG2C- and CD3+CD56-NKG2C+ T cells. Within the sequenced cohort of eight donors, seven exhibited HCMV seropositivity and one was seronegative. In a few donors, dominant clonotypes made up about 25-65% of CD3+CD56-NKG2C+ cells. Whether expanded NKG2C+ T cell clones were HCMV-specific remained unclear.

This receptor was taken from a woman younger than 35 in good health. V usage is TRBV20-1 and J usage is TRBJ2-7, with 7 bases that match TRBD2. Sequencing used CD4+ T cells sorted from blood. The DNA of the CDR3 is TGCAGTGCTTGGGGGAGGGAGGCTTACTCCTACGAGCAGTACTTC. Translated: CSAWGREAYSYEQYF.